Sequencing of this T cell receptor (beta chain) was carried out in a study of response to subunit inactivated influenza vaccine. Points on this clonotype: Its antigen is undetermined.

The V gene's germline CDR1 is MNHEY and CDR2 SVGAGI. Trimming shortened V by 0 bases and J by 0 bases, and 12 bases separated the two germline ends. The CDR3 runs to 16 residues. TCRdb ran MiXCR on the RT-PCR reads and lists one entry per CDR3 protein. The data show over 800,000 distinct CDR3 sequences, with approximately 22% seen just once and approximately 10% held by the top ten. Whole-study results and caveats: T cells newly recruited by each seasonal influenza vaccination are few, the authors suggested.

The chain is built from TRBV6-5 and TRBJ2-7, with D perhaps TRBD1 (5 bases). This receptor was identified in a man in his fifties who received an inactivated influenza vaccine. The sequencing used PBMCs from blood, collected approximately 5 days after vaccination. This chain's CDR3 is CASSYSKGVASYEQYF. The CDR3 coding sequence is TGTGCCAGCAGTTACTCGAAAGGGGTAGCCTCCTACGAGCAGTACTTC.